These 16 T cell receptor beta chains came from one sample sequenced in a study of cytomegalovirus exposure and HLA in healthy donors. The study ran its PCR with 60 Vbeta and 13 Jbeta primers. Assay used: immunoSEQ multiplex PCR; TCRdb lists only in-frame clones, some missing. Altogether 75,000 to 100,000 clones are present, around three quarters being singletons, with the ten largest covering around 6.7%. Sequencing input: PBMCs. These receptors all come from a man aged 30 to 45 in good health and CMV-seronegative.

J is TRBJ1-2 and V is TRBV6-5; 7 positions agree with TRBD1. With V trimmed by 11 bases and J by 6 bases, 9 bases remained unmatched. The germline V gene has CDR1 MNHEY and CDR2 SVGAGI. The CDR3 loop spans 12 amino acids. CDR3 region: CAVQGTIDGYTF. DNA of the CDR3: TGTGCCGTACAGGGGACGATTGATGGCTACACCTTC.

In DNA form, the CDR3 reads TGCAGCGTTGAAAGCGGACAGGGGATCGGCGAGCAGTACTTC. The encoded protein is CSVESGQGIGEQYF. This chain joins TRBV29-1 and TRBJ2-7; 9 bases line up with TRBD1. CDR1 is SQVTM and CDR2 is ANQGSEA in the germline V gene. Trimming removed 2 bases from V and 6 bases from J; junction bases left unmatched: 8. CDR3 size: 14 residues.

The V gene is TRBV5-1, the J gene TRBJ2-1; weak D call: TRBD2 (5 bases). The CDR3 spans 17 residues. Germline V gene lookup returns CDR1 SGHRS and CDR2 YFSETQ. V lost 0 bases and J lost 6, with 19 bases in between. CDR3 sequence: CASSLAEGERKANEQFF. In nucleotides, the CDR3 is TGCGCCAGCAGCTTGGCCGAGGGTGAGCGGAAGGCCAATGAGCAGTTCTTC.

The table lists this clone with a few counts. This rearrangement joins TRBV5-1 to TRBJ2-1, with a weak D call TRBD2 (6 bases). There are 14 residues in the CDR3. V was trimmed by 4 bases and J by 7 bases, leaving 15 bases between them. In germline, CDR1 is SGHRS, CDR2 YFSETQ. The CDR3 protein is CASSGGRWGNEQFF. The CDR3 region has the DNA TGCGCCAGCAGCGGGGGGAGGTGGGGGAATGAGCAGTTCTTC.

Worth noting for this clone: At the DNA level, this CDR3 is encoded by other sequences in the same sample as well. The V and J genes are TRBV29-1 and TRBJ2-7; TRBD2 is a possible D gene (6 bases). The CDR3 length is 14 residues. Per the germline V gene, CDR1 is SQVTM and CDR2 is ANQGSEA. V gave up 6 bases and J gave up 0 bases, with 15 bases separating them. CDR3 in amino acids: CSVGGPQLSYEQYF. For the CDR3, the DNA is TGCAGCGTGGGGGGACCGCAACTCTCCTACGAGCAGTACTTC.

The rearrangement links TRBV2 to TRBJ2-7, with 7 bases that match TRBD1. With V trimmed by 6 bases and J by 0 bases, 5 bases remained unmatched. The CDR3 has 14 residues. Germline CDR1 reads SNHLY; CDR2 reads FYNNEI. The CDR3 nucleotides read TGTGCCAGCAGGCGACAGGGAACCTCCTACGAGCAGTACTTC. It specifies CASRRQGTSYEQYF.

The CDR3 sequence is CASRDRGVVETQYF. The DNA of the CDR3 is TGTGCCAGCAGAGACAGGGGGGTTGTAGAGACCCAGTACTTC. V usage is TRBV6-6 and J usage is TRBJ2-5; 9 bases are shared with TRBD1. V lost 6 bases to trimming and J lost 4 bases; unmatched junction nucleotides: 6. CDR3 length equals 14 residues. CDR1 and CDR2 from the germline V gene are MNHNY and SVGAGI (reference sequence).

The rearrangement joins TRBV5-1 to TRBJ2-7; 7 bases match TRBD1. The V segment lost 3 bases and the J segment 3 bases; nucleotides outside the gene matches: 6. The CDR3 spans 14 residues. Germline loops: CDR1 SGHRS, CDR2 YFSETQ. CDR3 amino acids: CASSSSPGGYEQYF. The CDR3 DNA reads as TGCGCCAGCAGCTCCTCGCCAGGGGGCTACGAGCAGTACTTC.

This chain joins TRBV19 and TRBJ1-3; D gene unclear. The length of the CDR3 is 13 residues. Germline assignment: CDR1 LNHDA and CDR2 SQIVND (reference sequence). V dropped 7 bases and J dropped 10 bases, with 17 bases sitting between them. The CDR3, as DNA: TGTGCCAGTAAGGGAGAGACCGTGGGGACCATATATTTT. Translating it yields CASKGETVGTIYF.

The rearrangement links TRBV15 to TRBJ2-6; possible D gene TRBD2, 5 bases. From germline, CDR1 is LNHNV and CDR2 YYDKDF (reference sequence). CDR3 length equals 18 residues. Trimming removed 4 bases at V and 0 bases at J, with 16 bases between. The CDR3 DNA reads TGTGCCACCAGCACCACAACGGGCGGGTTCTCTGGGGCCAACGTCCTGACTTTC. It yields the protein CATSTTTGGFSGANVLTF.

The chain combines TRBV6-1 with TRBJ2-1; tentatively, D is TRBD1 (5 bases). The ends were cut back, 4 bases at V and 4 bases at J, with 17 bases in the middle. The CDR3 extends over 16 amino acids. Germline lookup yields CDR1 MNHNS and CDR2 SASEGT. In DNA form, the CDR3 reads TGTGCCAGCAGTGCTGAACGGGCTCAGGGATACAATGAGCAGTTCTTC. Its translation: CASSAERAQGYNEQFF.

This clone was seen a handful of times. V usage is TRBV2 and J usage is TRBJ1-1; D ambiguous. V shed 10 bases and J shed 1 base, with 19 bases lying between them. Germline values: CDR1 SNHLY, CDR2 FYNNEI. The CDR3 runs to 15 residues. The CDR3 reads CATKDGIARNTEAFF. CDR3 in DNA: TGTGCCACCAAAGACGGGATAGCACGGAACACTGAAGCTTTCTTT.

The CDR3 reads CASSDRERAKNIQYF. Written as DNA, the CDR3 is TGCGCCAGCAGTGACAGGGAAAGGGCCAAAAACATTCAGTACTTC. The chain recombines TRBV10-2 with TRBJ2-4, with D perhaps TRBD1 (5 bases). The CDR3 loop spans 15 amino acids. Deletions cut 3 bases from V and 1 base from J, with 10 bases between. Germline V gene data show CDR1 as WSHSY and CDR2 as SAAADI.

This clone was seen once. The chain couples TRBV30 to TRBJ1-2; D not certain. The germline V gene encodes CDR1 GTSNPN and CDR2 SVGIG (reference sequence). The germline V and J ends were trimmed by 8 bases and 4 bases, with 11 bases remaining between them. The CDR3 extends over 11 amino acids. This CDR3 reads CAIGVGYGYTF. CDR3 nucleotides: TGTGCCATCGGGGTCGGCTATGGCTACACCTTC.

V gene TRBV6-6 combines with J gene TRBJ2-3; possible D gene TRBD1, 6 bases. CDR3 length: 13 residues. Germline CDR1 MNHNY, CDR2 SVGAGI (reference sequence). The ends were cut back, 10 bases at V and 1 base at J, with 12 bases in the middle. CDR3: CATNSGGTDTQYF. CDR3 DNA: TGTGCCACAAACTCAGGGGGCACAGATACGCAGTATTTT.

The chain joins TRBV23-1 to TRBJ2-7; D may be TRBD1 (5 bases). TRBV23-1 is recorded as an ORF, its role being uncertain. The V end lost 2 bases, the J end lost 5 bases, and 19 bases lay between the germline ends. The CDR3 has 16 amino acids. CDR3 sequence (DNA): TGCGCCAGCAGTCAACCAAGGGCAGGGATGGAGAACGAGCAGTACTTC. As protein: CASSQPRAGMENEQYF.